Sequencing of this TCR beta chain was carried out in a study of T cells after posttransplantation cyclophosphamide. This clone was recorded at least ten times. The antigen remains undetermined. TCRdb keeps only in-frame clones here, not all; method: immunoSEQ multiplex PCR. The repertoire consists of 45,000 to 55,000 clones, none detected only once. CDR3 length: 16 amino acids. The germline CDR1 and CDR2 sequences are ENHRY and SYGVKD. Trimming cost V 4 bases and J 0 bases; bases outside gene matches: 8. Broader study findings: Donor-recipient repertoire similarity was low at 1-2 months, rising over year one.

Sequencing was done on a sample of PBMCs. The chain couples TRBV10-3 to TRBJ2-7, with 8 nucleotides matching TRBD2. The receptor was derived from a middle-aged man in good health, CMV-negative, and a related stem cell transplant donor. The CDR3 is CAISAISGELSYEQYF. The CDR3 region has the DNA TGTGCCATCAGTGCAATTAGCGGGGAACTCTCCTACGAGCAGTACTTC.